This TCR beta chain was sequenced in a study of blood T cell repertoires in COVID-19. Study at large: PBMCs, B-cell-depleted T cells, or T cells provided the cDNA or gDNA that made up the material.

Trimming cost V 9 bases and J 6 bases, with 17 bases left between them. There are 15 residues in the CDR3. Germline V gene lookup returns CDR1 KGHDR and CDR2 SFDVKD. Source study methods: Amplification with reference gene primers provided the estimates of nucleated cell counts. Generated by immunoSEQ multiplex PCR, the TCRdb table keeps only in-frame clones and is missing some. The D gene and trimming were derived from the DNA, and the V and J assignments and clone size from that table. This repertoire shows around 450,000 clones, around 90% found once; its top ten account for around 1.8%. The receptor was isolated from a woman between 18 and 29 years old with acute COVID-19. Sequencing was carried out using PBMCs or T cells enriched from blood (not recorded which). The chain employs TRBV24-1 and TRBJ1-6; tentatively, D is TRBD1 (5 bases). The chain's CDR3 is CATGAREGVNSPLHF. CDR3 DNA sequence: TGTGCCACCGGGGCCAGGGAGGGTGTTAATTCACCCCTCCACTTT.